Presented here are 18 T cell receptor beta chains from one specimen sequenced in a study of blood T cell repertoires in COVID-19 (dated by TCRdb to between 2020 and 2021). Library prep was done by the immunoSEQ multiplex PCR assay. In TCRdb, the immuneACCESS table is reduced to in-frame sequences with V and J assigned. These tables do not hold every clone; where another copy was compared, an unresolved V gene accounts for under half, and the others remain unexplained. This sample is represented by fewer than 300,000 clones; 75% to 90% of them were singletons. Under 0.95% of the sample belongs to the ten largest clones. The sample was peripheral blood. All receptors come from a man aged 25 to 45 with acute or convalescent COVID-19.

This chain's CDR3 is CASSRSSSYNEQFF. The CDR3 DNA is TGTGCCAGCAGCCGAAGTAGCTCCTACAATGAGCAGTTCTTC. The genes are TRBV11-2 and TRBJ2-1; unclear D gene. This CDR3 has 14 residues. CDR1 is SGHAT, CDR2 FQNNGV, per germline. V shed 5 bases and J shed 0 bases, with 8 bases lying between them.

This clone was found once. The chain recombines TRBV9 with TRBJ1-1, with a tentative D call TRBD1 (5 bases). The CDR3 extends over 13 amino acids. Per germline, CDR1 SGDLS and CDR2 YYNGEE. V lost 4 bases and J 4 bases, leaving 11 bases between the germline ends. The CDR3 region has the DNA TGTGCCAGCAGCAAAGGAGGGGTCACTGAAGCTTTCTTT. Protein: CASSKGGVTEAFF.

The chain carries TRBV19 and TRBJ1-2; TRBD1 is a possible D gene (5 bases). Germline CDR1 is LNHDA and CDR2 is SQIVND (reference sequence). Trimming pared 3 bases from V and 8 bases from J, leaving 19 bases between. The CDR3 is 15 residues long. The CDR3 bases are TGTGCCAGTAGTATGGGGGACTCGAGGGCCTGGGGCTACACCTTC. It codes for CASSMGDSRAWGYTF.

The gene calls are TRBV5-4 and TRBJ2-1, with TRBD2 matching over 11 bases. CDR3 length equals 13 residues. Germline trimming cut 1 base from V and 9 bases from J; bases unmatched to any gene: 0. Germline-derived CDR1 and CDR2 are SGHNT and YYREEE (reference sequence). The CDR3 here is CASSLTSGGEQFF. CDR3 nucleotides: TGTGCCAGCAGCTTGACTAGCGGGGGTGAGCAGTTCTTC.

V and J are TRBV6-6 and TRBJ1-1; D is ambiguous. Trimming took 3 bases from V and 4 from J, leaving 15 bases between them. The CDR3 length is 15 residues. Germline loops: CDR1 MNHNY, CDR2 SVGAGI (reference sequence). CDR3 DNA sequence: TGTGCCAGCAGTTATGCCCGGGGTAGTGGCACTGAAGCTTTCTTT. Residues: CASSYARGSGTEAFF.

The V call is TRBV11-2, the J call TRBJ1-3; D is unresolved. This CDR3 spans 13 amino acids. The V gene lost 8 bases and the J gene lost 4 bases, with 12 bases spanning the gap. The germline V gene has CDR1 SGHAT and CDR2 FQNNGV. The CDR3 spells CASSGSKGNTIYF. CDR3 DNA: TGTGCCAGCTCTGGCAGTAAGGGAAACACCATATATTTT. Drawing the rest from reference TRBV11-2 and TRBJ1-3, the complete variable domain is EAGVAQSPRYKIIEKRQSVAFWCNPISGHATLYWYQQILGQGPKLLIQFQNNGVVDDSQLPKDRFSAERLKGVDSTLKIQPAKLEDSAVYLCASSGSKGNTIYFGEGSWLTVV.

The V and J genes are TRBV5-1 and TRBJ2-3, with 14 bases fitting TRBD2. J lost 5 bases, V lost 4 bases, and 12 bases had no gene match. Germline values: CDR1 SGHRS, CDR2 YFSETQ. The CDR3 sequence is 18 residues long. CDR3 sequence: CASSISGTSGSGQDTQYF. CDR3 nucleotide sequence: TGCGCCAGCAGCATCTCCGGGACTAGCGGGAGCGGTCAAGATACGCAGTATTTT.

CDR3 protein: CATSDYEGAGGYTF. CDR3 bases: TGTGCCACCAGTGATTACGAGGGGGCCGGTGGCTACACCTTC. This chain links TRBV24-1 with TRBJ1-2, with 7 positions matching TRBD1. From germline, CDR1 is KGHDR and CDR2 SFDVKD. The CDR3 runs to 14 residues. The J segment lost 7 bases and the V segment lost 2 bases, leaving 6 bases of the junction unmatched.

This chain links TRBV6-5 with TRBJ1-1; D is uncertain. Germline V CDR1 and CDR2: MNHEY, SVGAGI. Trimming cost V 6 bases and J 10 bases, with 18 bases left between them. The CDR3 runs 13 residues. CDR3 bases: TGTGCCAGCAGCCCCGACCTAGCATCGCCAGCTTTCTTT. It is translated as CASSPDLASPAFF.

The V and J genes are TRBV6-6 and TRBJ1-5, with TRBD1 matching over 8 bases. The CDR3 is 15 amino acids. CDR1 MNHNY and CDR2 SVGAGI come from the germline V gene (reference sequence). J gave up 0 bases and V 7 bases, and 5 bases lay outside the gene matches. This CDR3 reads CASNIQGVSNQPQHF. The CDR3 nucleotides read TGTGCCAGCAACATACAGGGGGTTAGCAATCAGCCCCAGCATTTT.

The V and J genes are TRBV5-1 and TRBJ2-5; TRBD2 might be the D (6 bases). Germline CDR1 reads SGHRS; CDR2 reads YFSETQ. V was trimmed by 0 bases and J by 0 bases, leaving 15 bases between them. The CDR3 has 17 residues. The CDR3 loop reads CASSLVKSSADQETQYF. As DNA, the CDR3 is TGCGCCAGCAGCTTGGTCAAGTCTAGCGCAGACCAAGAGACCCAGTACTTC. The full variable domain, with the rest looked up from reference TRBV5-1 and TRBJ2-5, is KAGVTQTPRYLIKTRGQQVTLSCSPISGHRSVSWYQQTPGQGLQFLFEYFSETQRNKGNFPGRFSGRQFSNSRSEMNVSTLELGDSALYLCASSLVKSSADQETQYFGPGTRLLVL.

The CDR3 sequence: CASSQVLNPYEQYF. CDR3 bases: TGTGCCAGCAGCCAAGTCCTAAACCCCTACGAGCAGTACTTC. This rearrangement joins TRBV14 to TRBJ2-7; D is unresolved. There are 14 residues in the CDR3. CDR1 SGHDN and CDR2 FVKESK come from the germline V gene. The V end was cut by 1 base, the J end by 2 bases, with 9 bases between.

This clone was observed once. The V and J genes are TRBV7-2 and TRBJ1-4; 8 positions match TRBD1. CDR1 is SGHTA, CDR2 FQGNSA, per germline. V was clipped by 5 bases and J by 7 bases; unmatched bases: 15. The CDR3 totals 17 residues. The CDR3 region is CASSEGVSGGAPEKLFF. The CDR3 bases are TGTGCCAGCAGCGAAGGTGTCTCAGGGGGCGCCCCTGAAAAACTGTTTTTT.

The chain uses TRBV27 and TRBJ2-7; D not certain. CDR1 MNHEY and CDR2 SMNVEV come from the germline V gene (reference sequence). The CDR3 length is 11 residues. The V gene lost 7 bases and the J gene lost 7 bases, with 11 bases spanning the gap. CDR3 bases: TGTGCCAGCACCGTTACAGTGGAGCAGTACTTC. Its translation: CASTVTVEQYF.

The chain links TRBV19 to TRBJ2-3; TRBD1 aligns across 8 bases. The CDR3 is 17 residues long. The germline CDR1 and CDR2 sequences are LNHDA and SQIVND (reference sequence). Germline trimming cut 5 bases from V and 1 base from J; bases unmatched to any gene: 11. The CDR3 DNA reads TGTGCCAGTAGTTCACTCAGGGGGCGCGGAGGCACAGATACGCAGTATTTT. Translating gives CASSSLRGRGGTDTQYF.

V is TRBV11-2 and J is TRBJ2-1; 10 bases are a match to TRBD2. Germline-derived CDR1 and CDR2 are SGHAT and FQNNGV. CDR3 length equals 17 residues. The J segment lost 6 bases and the V segment lost 4 bases, leaving 12 bases of the junction unmatched. CDR3 nucleotide sequence: TGTGCCAGCAGCTCCGGCCCCGCTAGCGGGAGCTCCAATGAGCAGTTCTTC. Its protein is CASSSGPASGSSNEQFF.

This chain links TRBV3-1 (or the pseudogene TRBV3-2) with TRBJ2-3; 10 bases are a match to TRBD2. Germline V gene data show CDR1 as LGHDT and CDR2 as YNNKEL (reference sequence). The CDR3 runs 17 residues. J gave up 8 bases and V 4 bases, and 15 bases lay outside the gene matches. DNA for the CDR3: TGTGCCAGCAGCCGGGGCCGAGCGGGGGGGCCGTCAGGTACGCAGTATTTT. It encodes CASSRGRAGGPSGTQYF.

The rearrangement links TRBV27 to TRBJ2-7, with a weak D call TRBD2 (5 bases). Trimming removed 3 bases from V and 4 bases from J, with 16 bases in between. This CDR3 spans 15 amino acids. The germline V gene encodes CDR1 MNHEY and CDR2 SMNVEV (reference sequence). CDR3 loop: CASSLGREILYEQYF. As DNA, the CDR3 is TGTGCCAGCAGTTTGGGAAGGGAGATTTTGTACGAGCAGTACTTC.